This T cell receptor beta chain is from a study of T cell responses to AZD1222 COVID-19 vaccine. Findings and caveats of the study: Scientists sampled the repertoires only once the peak T cell response had passed.

This clone appeared a single time. Its matching antigen is unknown. The CDR3 loop spans 16 amino acids. The V and J ends lost 5 bases and 0 bases, in that order; junction bases with no gene match: 6. Germline V CDR1 and CDR2: SGHTA, FQGNSA. The data were produced by immunoSEQ multiplex PCR, yet TCRdb's version contains in-frame clones alone and is incomplete. Counted here are around 64,000 clones, roughly 80% occurring once; the ten biggest clones make up 5.5% to 8%. This clonotype originated in an adult who received the AZD1222 COVID-19 vaccine. Sequences were derived from peripheral blood, sampled 28 days after the second AZD1222 dose. The V call is TRBV7-2, the J call TRBJ1-3; 8 bases match TRBD1. CDR3 DNA sequence: TGTGCCAGCAGCCTAACAACAGGGGGCTCTGGAAACACCATATATTTT. Encoded protein: CASSLTTGGSGNTIYF. Full variable domain (missing parts from reference TRBV7-2 and TRBJ1-3): GAGVSQSPSNKVTEKGKDVELRCDPISGHTALYWYRQSLGQGLEFLIYFQGNSAPDKSGLPSDRFSAERTGGSVSTLTIQRTQQEDSAVYLCASSLTTGGSGNTIYFGEGSWLTVV.